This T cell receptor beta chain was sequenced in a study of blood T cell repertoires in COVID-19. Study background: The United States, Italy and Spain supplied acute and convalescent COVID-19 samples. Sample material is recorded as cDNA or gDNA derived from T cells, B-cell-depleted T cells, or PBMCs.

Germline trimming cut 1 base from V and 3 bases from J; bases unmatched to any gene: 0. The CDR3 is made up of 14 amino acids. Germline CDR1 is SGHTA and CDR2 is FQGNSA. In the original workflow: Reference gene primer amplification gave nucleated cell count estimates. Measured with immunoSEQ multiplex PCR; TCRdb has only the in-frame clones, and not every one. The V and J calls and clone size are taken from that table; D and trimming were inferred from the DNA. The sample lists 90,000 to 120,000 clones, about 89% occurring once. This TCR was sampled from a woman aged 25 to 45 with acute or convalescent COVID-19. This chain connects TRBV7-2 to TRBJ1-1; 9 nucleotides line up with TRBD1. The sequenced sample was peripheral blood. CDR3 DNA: TGTGCCAGCAGCTTAGGGACAGGGGACACTGAAGCTTTCTTT. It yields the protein CASSLGTGDTEAFF. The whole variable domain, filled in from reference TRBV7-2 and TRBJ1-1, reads GAGVSQSPSNKVTEKGKDVELRCDPISGHTALYWYRQSLGQGLEFLIYFQGNSAPDKSGLPSDRFSAERTGGSVSTLTIQRTQQEDSAVYLCASSLGTGDTEAFFGQGTRLTVV.